The sequence of this T cell receptor beta chain was determined in a study of response to subunit inactivated influenza vaccine. Study-wide points: Authors suggested few new T cells are recruited by each seasonal influenza vaccination.

One entry per CDR3 protein results from TCRdb running MiXCR on the RT-PCR reads. Among fewer than 400,000 distinct CDR3 sequences listed, around a fifth were seen once. The CDR3 spans 15 residues. Germline CDR1 and CDR2: DFQATT and SNEGSKA (reference sequence). J gave up 4 bases and V 4 bases, and 7 bases lay outside the gene matches. A single count supports this clonotype. Its antigen remains unidentified. The chain has TRBV20-1 and TRBJ2-2; TRBD2 matches 9 bases. The sample here was PBMCs from blood, taken less than 22 months after vaccination. The TCR comes from a man aged 50 to 69 who received an inactivated influenza vaccine. The CDR3 sequence: CSAINSGGPTGELFF. The CDR3 nucleotides read TGCAGTGCTATCAATAGCGGGGGACCCACCGGGGAGCTGTTTTTT.